This entry describes one TCR beta chain. Its matching antigen is unknown. V dropped 2 bases and J dropped 4 bases, with 11 bases sitting between them. The CDR3 consists of 14 residues. Germline V gene data show CDR1 as SGHAT and CDR2 as FQNNGV. This sample was taken from a study of a mutant IDH1 vaccine in newly diagnosed glioma. Looking at the study overall: Eight vaccinations reached patients in weeks 1, 3, 5, 7, 11, 15, 19 and 23.

Time point here: week 23, last vaccination. Vaccine doses each comprised 300 ug of mutant IDH1 20-mer peptide, with topical imiquimod. TCRdb keeps only in-frame clones here, not all; method: immunoSEQ multiplex PCR. The sample includes tens of thousands of clones, less than 95% seen only once; the top ten take 3.5% to 4%. Specimen: PBMCs, collected from a glioma patient whose treatment included an IDH1 peptide vaccine. The chain couples TRBV11-2 to TRBJ1-1; a possible D gene is TRBD1 (5 bases). The source is a man aged 45-65 years with glioma. CDR3 loop: CASSLFVGGTEAFF. In DNA form, the CDR3 reads TGTGCCAGCAGCTTATTCGTCGGGGGCACTGAAGCTTTCTTT. Full variable domain (remainder filled in from reference TRBV11-2 and TRBJ1-1): EAGVAQSPRYKIIEKRQSVAFWCNPISGHATLYWYQQILGQGPKLLIQFQNNGVVDDSQLPKDRFSAERLKGVDSTLKIQPAKLEDSAVYLCASSLFVGGTEAFFGQGTRLTVV.